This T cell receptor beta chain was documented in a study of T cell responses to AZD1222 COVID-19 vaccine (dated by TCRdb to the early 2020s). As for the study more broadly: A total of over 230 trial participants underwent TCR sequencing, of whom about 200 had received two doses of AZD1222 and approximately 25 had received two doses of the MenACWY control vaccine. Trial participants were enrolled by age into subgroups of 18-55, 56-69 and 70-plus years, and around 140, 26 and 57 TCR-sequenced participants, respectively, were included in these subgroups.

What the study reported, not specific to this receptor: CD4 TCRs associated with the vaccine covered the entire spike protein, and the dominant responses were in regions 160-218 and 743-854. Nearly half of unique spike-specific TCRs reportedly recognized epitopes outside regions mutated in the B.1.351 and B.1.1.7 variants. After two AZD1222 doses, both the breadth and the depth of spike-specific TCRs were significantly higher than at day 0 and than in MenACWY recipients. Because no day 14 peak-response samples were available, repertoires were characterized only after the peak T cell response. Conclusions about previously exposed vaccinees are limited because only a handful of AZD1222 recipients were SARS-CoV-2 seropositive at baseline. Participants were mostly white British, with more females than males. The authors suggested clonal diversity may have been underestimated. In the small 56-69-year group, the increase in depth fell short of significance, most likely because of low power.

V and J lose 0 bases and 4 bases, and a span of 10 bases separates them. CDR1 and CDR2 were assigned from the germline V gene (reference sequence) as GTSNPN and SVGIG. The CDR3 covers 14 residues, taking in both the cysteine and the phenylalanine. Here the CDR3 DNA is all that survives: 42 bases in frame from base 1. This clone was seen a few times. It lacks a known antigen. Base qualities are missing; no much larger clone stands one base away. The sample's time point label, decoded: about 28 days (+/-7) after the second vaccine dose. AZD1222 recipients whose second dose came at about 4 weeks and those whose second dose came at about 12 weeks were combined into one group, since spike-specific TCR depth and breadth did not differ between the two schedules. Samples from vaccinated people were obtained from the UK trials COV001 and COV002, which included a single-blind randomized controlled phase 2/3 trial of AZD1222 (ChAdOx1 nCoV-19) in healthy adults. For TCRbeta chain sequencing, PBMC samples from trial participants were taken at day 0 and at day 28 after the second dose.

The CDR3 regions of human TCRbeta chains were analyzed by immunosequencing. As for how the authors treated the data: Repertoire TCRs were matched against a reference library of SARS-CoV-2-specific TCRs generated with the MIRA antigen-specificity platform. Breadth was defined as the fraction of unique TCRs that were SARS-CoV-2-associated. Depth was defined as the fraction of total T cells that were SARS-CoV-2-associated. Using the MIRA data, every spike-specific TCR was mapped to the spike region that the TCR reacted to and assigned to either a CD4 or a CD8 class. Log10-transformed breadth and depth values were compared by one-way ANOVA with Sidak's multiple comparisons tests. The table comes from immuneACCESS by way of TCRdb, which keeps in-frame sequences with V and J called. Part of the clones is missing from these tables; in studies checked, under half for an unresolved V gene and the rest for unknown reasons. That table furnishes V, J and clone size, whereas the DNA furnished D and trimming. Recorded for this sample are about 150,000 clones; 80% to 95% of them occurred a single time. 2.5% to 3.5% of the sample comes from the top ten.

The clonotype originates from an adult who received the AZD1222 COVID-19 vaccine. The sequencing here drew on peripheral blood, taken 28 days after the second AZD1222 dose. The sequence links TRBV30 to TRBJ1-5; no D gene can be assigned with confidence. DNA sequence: TGTGCCTGGAGTGTACGAGCAAGAAATCAGCCCCAGCATTTT. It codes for CAWSVRARNQPQHF. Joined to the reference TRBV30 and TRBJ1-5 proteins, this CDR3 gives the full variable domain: SQTIHQWPATLVQPVGSPLSLECTVEGTSNPNLYWYRQAAGRGLQLLFYSVGIGQISSEVPQNLSASRPQDRQFILSSKKLLLSDSGFYLCAWSVRARNQPQHFGDGTRLSIL.